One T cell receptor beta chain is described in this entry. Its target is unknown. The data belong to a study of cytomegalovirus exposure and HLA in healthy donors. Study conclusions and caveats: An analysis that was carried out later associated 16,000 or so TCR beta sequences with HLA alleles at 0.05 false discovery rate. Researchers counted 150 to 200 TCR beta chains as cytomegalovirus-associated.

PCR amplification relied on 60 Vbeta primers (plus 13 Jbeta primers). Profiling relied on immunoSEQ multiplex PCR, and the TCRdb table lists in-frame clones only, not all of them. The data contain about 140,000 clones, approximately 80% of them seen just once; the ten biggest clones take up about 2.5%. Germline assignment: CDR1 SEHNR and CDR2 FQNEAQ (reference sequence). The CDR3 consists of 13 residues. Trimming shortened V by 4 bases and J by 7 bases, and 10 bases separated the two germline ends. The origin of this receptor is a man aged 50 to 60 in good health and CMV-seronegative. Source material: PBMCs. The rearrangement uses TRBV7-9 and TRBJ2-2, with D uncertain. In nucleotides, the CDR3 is TGTGCCAGCAGCTCAATAGCCGTCGGGGAGCTGTTTTTT. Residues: CASSSIAVGELFF.